A single sample gave rise to the 8 T cell receptor beta chains below, sequenced in a study of T cells in Graves' hyperthyroidism and ophthalmopathy (dated by TCRdb to 2018 to 2020). To prepare the library, multiplex PCR was applied. The instrument was an Illumina HiSeq 2000. Amplification of TCR beta CDR3 regions was carried out from RNA transcripts. The first round of RT-PCR for the TCR CDR3 was performed with the HTBI primer set and the Qiagen OneStep RT-PCR kit. The public sequencing data were trimmed at Q25 with fastp and processed into clonotypes with MiXCR by TCRdb, which kept only in-frame beta chains. Every distinct CDR3 protein forms one entry, paired with its most common genes and DNA. In this sample the table shows 500,000 or so distinct CDR3 sequences, under 20% of which occur a single time. 15% to 20% of the sample lies in the top ten. Sample: blood. Receptors originate from a young woman with Graves' ophthalmopathy.

This clonotype has just a few counts. The genes are TRBV27 and TRBJ2-1; 10 positions agree with TRBD1. There are 18 residues in the CDR3. The V gene's germline CDR1 is MNHEY and CDR2 SMNVEV (reference sequence). V shed 6 bases, J shed 5 bases, and the junction held 16 bases outside the gene matches. CDR3 region: CASSPSFGDRGLNNEQFF. The CDR3 bases are TGTGCCAGCAGCCCTTCCTTCGGTGACAGGGGGCTGAACAATGAGCAGTTCTTC.

This clonotype was seen ten or more times. Compared with germline, one end of the junction differs, possibly owing to a read error. The V and J genes are TRBV5-1 and TRBJ2-1; 7 bases line up with TRBD2. The CDR3 covers 15 residues. CDR1 and CDR2 (germline): SGHRS, YFSETQ. The CDR3 DNA is TGTGCCAGCAGCTTAGAAGGCGGGAGTTACAATGAGCAGTTCTTC. Amino acids: CASSLEGGSYNEQFF.

There are many counts of this clonotype. The genes are TRBV20-1 and TRBJ2-5, with D possibly called TRBD1 or TRBD2 (6 bases each). The V and J ends lost 0 bases and 1 base respectively, with 15 bases between them. Per the germline V gene, CDR1 is DFQATT and CDR2 is SNEGSKA (reference sequence). The CDR3 spans 16 residues. The CDR3 loop reads CSARDPGADSQETQYF. The CDR3 DNA sequence: TGCAGTGCTAGAGATCCGGGGGCCGACTCCCAAGAGACCCAGTACTTC.

The CDR3 spells CSARDILESGFGYGYTF. In DNA, the CDR3 is TGCAGTGCTAGAGATATTTTAGAGTCGGGCTTCGGGTATGGCTACACCTTC. The chain uses TRBV20-1 and TRBJ1-2, with no clear D. CDR1 is DFQATT and CDR2 is SNEGSKA in the germline V gene (reference sequence). The CDR3 contains 17 residues. With 0 bases removed from V and 5 bases from J, the gap between germline ends came to 22 bases.

Notes on this clonotype: Since a much larger clone is just one base distant, this may be a read error. V and J are TRBV6-2 or TRBV6-3 and TRBJ2-1; the D gene is possibly TRBD2 (5 bases). Germline V gene data show CDR1 as MNHEY and CDR2 as SVGEGT. The CDR3 runs to 14 residues. Here the CDR3 reads CAGSYSSGGNEQFF. The CDR3 DNA reads TGTGCCGGCAGTTACTCGTCAGGAGGCAATGAGCAGTTCTTC.

In its sample, this clonotype was seen a few times. The rearrangement uses TRBV18 and TRBJ2-4; either TRBD1 or TRBD2 may fit D (5 bases each). Germline V gene sequence: CDR1 KGHSH, CDR2 LQKENI. Trimming cost V 6 bases and J 8 bases, with 11 bases left between them. The CDR3 sequence is 12 residues long. The CDR3 coding sequence is TGTGCCAGCTCCTGGAGAGGGGACATTCAGTACTTC. Amino acid sequence: CASSWRGDIQYF.

This clonotype has a count of ten or more. The rearrangement joins TRBV5-1 to TRBJ2-1; 9 positions agree with TRBD2. In germline, CDR1 is SGHRS, CDR2 YFSETQ. Germline trimming cut 2 bases from V and 4 bases from J; bases unmatched to any gene: 1. The length of the CDR3 is 14 residues. The CDR3 DNA follows: TGCGCCAGCAGCTTTAGCGGGAGATACAATGAGCAGTTCTTC. This gives the protein CASSFSGRYNEQFF. Full variable domain (outside the CDR3, taken from reference TRBV5-1 and TRBJ2-1): KAGVTQTPRYLIKTRGQQVTLSCSPISGHRSVSWYQQTPGQGLQFLFEYFSETQRNKGNFPGRFSGRQFSNSRSEMNVSTLELGDSALYLCASSFSGRYNEQFFGPGTRLTVL.

This clonotype was observed a handful of times. The rearrangement joins TRBV6-1 to TRBJ2-1, with TRBD2 identical over 9 bases. Germline-derived CDR1 and CDR2 are MNHNS and SASEGT. This CDR3 spans 15 amino acids. V lost 3 bases and J lost 7; bases outside the gene matches: 7. Here the CDR3 reads CASSDGAGGPNEQFF. The CDR3 DNA sequence: TGTGCCAGCAGTGACGGCGCGGGGGGGCCGAATGAGCAGTTCTTC.